Listed here are 16 T cell receptor beta chains from one sample, sequenced in a study of cytomegalovirus exposure and HLA in healthy donors. The PCR contained 60 Vbeta and 13 Jbeta primers. TCRdb's table, derived via immunoSEQ multiplex PCR, lists solely in-frame clones and lacks some. The table has 98,000 or so clones, 78% seen once. Sequenced: PBMCs. The origin of the receptors is a middle-aged woman in good health and CMV-seronegative.

This chain joins TRBV4-1 and TRBJ1-6; maybe TRBD1 (6 bases). V was clipped by 7 bases and J by 4 bases, with 17 bases between them. The germline CDR1 and CDR2 sequences are MGHRA and YSYEKL. This CDR3 has 16 residues. CDR3 DNA sequence: TGCGCCAGCAAACATACAGGGAACCCGTATAATTCACCCCTCCACTTT. Translating gives CASKHTGNPYNSPLHF.

The genes are TRBV7-9 and TRBJ2-1, with a tentative D call TRBD2 (6 bases). V was shortened by 5 bases and J by 8 bases, with 16 bases between the two germline ends. The CDR3 length is 14 residues. CDR1 is SEHNR, CDR2 FQNEAQ, per germline (reference sequence). CDR3 sequence reads: CASSPGIRGYEQFF. The CDR3 DNA reads as TGTGCCAGCAGCCCCGGGATACGGGGGTATGAGCAGTTCTTC.

The chain uses TRBV4-2 and TRBJ2-1, with 7 bases that match TRBD1. The CDR3 loop spans 13 amino acids. J lost 4 bases, V lost 3 bases, and 0 bases had no gene match. Germline CDR1 is LGHNA and CDR2 is YNFKEQ. The CDR3 nucleotides are TGTGCCAGCAGCCAGACAGGGTACAATGAGCAGTTCTTC. Its translation: CASSQTGYNEQFF.

V usage is TRBV18 and J usage is TRBJ2-7; 12 positions agree with TRBD2. This CDR3 contains 15 residues. Trimming removed 4 bases from V and 5 bases from J; junction bases left unmatched: 6. Germline loops: CDR1 KGHSH, CDR2 LQKENI. The CDR3 here is CASSHPSGRANEQYF. The CDR3 nucleotides are TGTGCCAGCTCACATCCTAGCGGGAGGGCCAACGAGCAGTACTTC.

J is TRBJ1-1 and V is TRBV11-1; TRBD1 agrees at 9 bases. This CDR3 is 16 amino acids long. After removal of 5 bases from V and 5 bases from J, the junction contained 12 bases not matched to a gene. The germline CDR1 and CDR2 sequences are SGHAT and FQDESV (reference sequence). The CDR3 loop reads CASSLFMTGGNTEAFF. The CDR3 DNA follows: TGTGCCAGCAGCCTTTTCATGACAGGGGGGAATACTGAAGCTTTCTTT. Full variable domain (remainder filled in from reference TRBV11-1 and TRBJ1-1): EAEVAQSPRYKITEKSQAVAFWCDPISGHATLYWYRQILGQGPELLVQFQDESVVDDSQLPKDRFSAERLKGVDSTLKIQPAELGDSAMYLCASSLFMTGGNTEAFFGQGTRLTVV.

The rearrangement links TRBV28 to TRBJ2-7; TRBD2 agrees at 10 bases. V was pared by 2 bases and J by 3 bases, with 1 base of the junction left unmatched. CDR3 size: 14 residues. From germline, CDR1 is MDHEN and CDR2 SYDVKM. The CDR3: CASSLPSGSYEQYF. In DNA form, the CDR3 reads TGTGCCAGCAGTTTACCTAGCGGGAGCTACGAGCAGTACTTC.

This clone has a single count. The J gene is TRBJ1-5, the V gene TRBV18; the match to TRBD1 covers 7 bases. CDR3 size: 15 residues. Looked up from germline, CDR1 is KGHSH and CDR2 is LQKENI. The V and J ends lost 6 bases and 6 bases, in that order; junction bases with no gene match: 11. The CDR3, as DNA: TGTGCCAGCTCTCAACAGGGGCTCGATAGTCAGCCCCAGCATTTT. Translating it yields CASSQQGLDSQPQHF. Full variable domain (rest looked up from reference TRBV18 and TRBJ1-5): NAGVMQNPRHLVRRRGQEARLRCSPMKGHSHVYWYRQLPEEGLKFMVYLQKENIIDESGMPKERFSAEFPKEGPSILRIQQVVRGDSAAYFCASSQQGLDSQPQHFGDGTRLSIL.

V gene TRBV28 combines with J gene TRBJ2-3; TRBD1 aligns across 10 bases. The CDR3 spans 15 residues. Germline loops: CDR1 MDHEN, CDR2 SYDVKM. The junction had 6 bases not matched to a gene; V was cut back by 5 bases and J by 4 bases. CDR3: CASSPGGQGSDTQYF. The CDR3 bases are TGTGCCAGCAGTCCAGGGGGACAGGGGTCAGATACGCAGTATTTT.

In its sample, this clone was seen once. V usage is TRBV27 and J usage is TRBJ2-2; 13 bases are shared with TRBD2. The CDR3 is made up of 16 amino acids. Germline V lookup: CDR1 MNHEY, CDR2 SMNVEV (reference sequence). Trimming took 8 bases from V and 1 from J; bases not matched to a gene: 4. Here the CDR3 reads CASQLAGGVNTGELFF. In DNA, the CDR3 is TGTGCCAGCCAACTAGCGGGAGGGGTGAACACCGGGGAGCTGTTTTTT.

This clone was seen a handful of times. One junction end does not reproduce the germline sequence, and a read error may be involved. The V gene is TRBV7-7, the J gene TRBJ2-5; unclear D gene. CDR1 and CDR2 from the germline V gene are SSHAT and FNYEAQ (reference sequence). The CDR3 covers 13 residues. The CDR3 loop reads CASSFAYQETQYF. The CDR3 DNA sequence: TGTGCTAGCAGCTTCGCGTACCAAGAGACCCAGTACTTC.

A note on this clone: Other DNA sequences in the sample encode the same CDR3. V is TRBV10-1 and J is TRBJ2-7; a weak D match, TRBD2 (6 bases). CDR3 length: 15 residues. Trimming pared 3 bases from V and 4 bases from J, leaving 16 bases between. Germline CDR1 is WNHNN and CDR2 is SYGVQD (reference sequence). The CDR3 region has the DNA TGCGCCAGCAGTGACCCCGGAGGGACGGTATACGAGCAGTACTTC. Encoded protein: CASSDPGGTVYEQYF.

This chain joins TRBV6-5 and TRBJ1-5; tentatively, D is TRBD1 (5 bases). The CDR3 is made up of 14 amino acids. The germline V gene has CDR1 MNHEY and CDR2 SVGAGI. V lost 5 bases to trimming and J lost 7 bases, with 15 bases between them. The CDR3 loop is CASSQTGRDQPQHF. CDR3 in DNA: TGTGCCAGCAGTCAGACGGGGAGGGACCAGCCCCAGCATTTT.

This chain joins TRBV27 and TRBJ2-1; D remains ambiguous. The CDR3 covers 16 residues. V lost 6 bases and J lost 0, with 15 bases in between. Germline V gene sequence: CDR1 MNHEY, CDR2 SMNVEV (reference sequence). CDR3 sequence: CASSRPQSNSYNEQFF. CDR3 DNA: TGTGCCAGCAGCCGCCCACAGAGCAACTCCTACAATGAGCAGTTCTTC.

This chain links TRBV5-1 with TRBJ1-1; TRBD1 agrees at 8 bases. The CDR3 sequence is 16 residues long. J was trimmed by 1 base and V by 4 bases; bases with no gene match: 9. Germline CDR1 SGHRS, CDR2 YFSETQ. In DNA, the CDR3 is TGCGCCAGCAGCCGACGTCTACAGGGGGGGAACACTGAAGCTTTCTTT. Amino acids: CASSRRLQGGNTEAFF.

CDR3 sequence: CASSVSGGYGYTF. For the CDR3, the DNA is TGTGCCAGCAGTGTATCAGGAGGCTATGGCTACACCTTC. V usage is TRBV2 and J usage is TRBJ1-2; D call uncertain. CDR3 length: 13 amino acids. Germline lookup yields CDR1 SNHLY and CDR2 FYNNEI. Trimming removed 4 bases from V and 4 bases from J, with 10 bases in between.

The V and J genes are TRBV7-9 and TRBJ2-7, with TRBD2 identical over 9 bases. V gave up 1 base and J gave up 2 bases; unmatched junction bases: 3. Germline V lookup: CDR1 SEHNR, CDR2 FQNEAQ (reference sequence). This CDR3 has 15 residues. In nucleotides, the CDR3 is TGTGCCAGCAGCTTAGGGGGGACTAGCACCTACGAGCAGTACTTC. This translates into CASSLGGTSTYEQYF.